This passage covers 22 T cell receptor beta chains from one sample sequenced in a study of blood T cell repertoires in COVID-19. TCRdb's table, derived via immunoSEQ multiplex PCR, lists solely in-frame clones and lacks some. The sample has about 290,000 clones, around four fifths seen once. Material: peripheral blood. These receptors all come from a woman in her 50s with active or convalescent COVID-19.

The J gene is TRBJ2-7, the V gene TRBV10-3, with D unclear. Per germline, CDR1 ENHRY and CDR2 SYGVKD. Trimming removed 6 bases at V and 3 bases at J, with 15 bases between. The CDR3 runs 14 residues. In nucleotides, the CDR3 is TGTGCCATCAGGAGCACTTCCCGAGGCTACGAGCAGTACTTC. It translates to CAIRSTSRGYEQYF.

The J gene is TRBJ1-5, the V gene TRBV20-1; possible D gene TRBD1, 5 bases. The V end lost 3 bases, the J end lost 5 bases, and 11 bases lay between the germline ends. Germline assignment: CDR1 DFQATT and CDR2 SNEGSKA (reference sequence). The CDR3 is 13 residues long. The CDR3: CSASSGVHQPQHF. Here the CDR3 DNA reads TGCAGTGCTAGTTCGGGGGTTCATCAGCCCCAGCATTTT.

The V gene is TRBV11-3, the J gene TRBJ2-1; 9 bases line up with TRBD1. Germline assignment: CDR1 SGHNT and CDR2 YENEEA. The CDR3 length is 15 residues. After removal of 5 bases from V and 1 base from J, the junction contained 3 bases not matched to a gene. The DNA of the CDR3 is TGTGCCAGCAGCAGGGGACAGGGATCCTACAATGAGCAGTTCTTC. It codes for CASSRGQGSYNEQFF.

The V gene is TRBV9, the J gene TRBJ1-1; D unresolved. The CDR3 totals 14 residues. Trimming left V 0 bases short and J 4 bases short, with 10 bases between. The germline V gene has CDR1 SGDLS and CDR2 YYNGEE. The CDR3 DNA sequence: TGTGCCAGCAGCGTAGGAACTTTTGCCACTGAAGCTTTCTTT. Protein product: CASSVGTFATEAFF.

The V gene is TRBV5-1, the J gene TRBJ2-5; 7 nucleotides match TRBD1. This CDR3 contains 17 residues. V shed 3 bases, J shed 4 bases, and the junction held 15 bases outside the gene matches. Germline V CDR1 and CDR2: SGHRS, YFSETQ. CDR3 coding DNA: TGCGCCAGCAGCTCCATGCCCCCAAGACAGGGTGGAGAGACCCAGTACTTC. This codes for CASSSMPPRQGGETQYF.

V gene TRBV7-8 combines with J gene TRBJ2-5; a possible D gene is TRBD2 (5 bases). Between the trimmed V and J ends, which lost 0 bases and 2 bases, there was a span of 7 bases. This CDR3 comprises 14 residues. Germline CDR1 is SGHVS and CDR2 is FQNEAQ. CDR3 in DNA: TGTGCCAGCAGCTTAGCCCCGGGACAAGAGACCCAGTACTTC. This translates into CASSLAPGQETQYF.

CDR3 in amino acids: CASTPGTSSFTGELFF. The CDR3 DNA reads TGTGCCAGCACCCCGGGGACTAGTTCCTTCACCGGGGAGCTGTTTTTT. The V and J genes are TRBV6-2 or TRBV6-3 and TRBJ2-2, with 8 positions matching TRBD2. Trimming cost V 7 bases and J 4 bases; bases outside gene matches: 11. This CDR3 region has 16 residues. The germline V gene encodes CDR1 MNHEY and CDR2 SVGEGT.

The genes are TRBV5-1 and TRBJ2-1; TRBD2 is a possible D gene (6 bases). V was pared by 3 bases and J by 9 bases, with 16 bases between. The V gene's germline CDR1 is SGHRS and CDR2 YFSETQ. The CDR3 covers 14 residues. CDR3 bases: TGCGCCAGCAGCTCCGGGGAGGTCGGGGTTGAGCAGTTCTTC. Protein product: CASSSGEVGVEQFF.

The chain recombines TRBV7-9 with TRBJ2-3; D possibly corresponds to TRBD2 (6 bases). V was clipped by 5 bases and J by 3 bases, with 18 bases between them. The CDR3 runs 16 residues. Per germline, CDR1 SEHNR and CDR2 FQNEAQ (reference sequence). CDR3 DNA: TGTGCCAGCAGCCCCATCCCCGGGAGCCTTACAGATACGCAGTATTTT. Residues: CASSPIPGSLTDTQYF.

This chain links TRBV11-2 with TRBJ2-2, with TRBD2 matching over 11 bases. This CDR3 spans 18 amino acids. Germline V gives CDR1 SGHAT, CDR2 FQNNGV. V lost 2 bases to trimming and J lost 5 bases; unmatched junction nucleotides: 10. In DNA, the CDR3 is TGTGCCAGCAGCTTACCCTACTATAGCGGGAGGGGAACCGGGGAGCTGTTTTTT. Amino acids: CASSLPYYSGRGTGELFF.

J is TRBJ1-1 and V is TRBV14; weak D call: TRBD1 (6 bases). This CDR3 is 14 amino acids long. Trimming stripped 4 bases from V and 7 bases from J, with 16 bases between. From germline, CDR1 is SGHDN and CDR2 FVKESK. CDR3 sequence reads: CASSPTARGYEAFF. The CDR3 DNA reads TGTGCCAGCAGCCCCACGGCCAGGGGTTATGAAGCTTTCTTT.

The chain combines TRBV27 with TRBJ2-7; no reliable D call. The CDR3 contains 12 residues. V gave up 5 bases and J gave up 0 bases, with 5 bases separating them. CDR1 and CDR2 (germline): MNHEY, SMNVEV (reference sequence). The CDR3: CASSPSSYEQYF. The DNA for the CDR3 is TGTGCCAGCAGTCCGAGCTCCTACGAGCAGTACTTC.

The chain couples TRBV28 to TRBJ1-1, with D unclear. CDR3 length equals 12 residues. Trimming shortened V by 7 bases and J by 5 bases, and 11 bases separated the two germline ends. Germline CDR1 and CDR2: MDHEN and SYDVKM. The CDR3 DNA reads as TGTGCCAGCATCGAGGGAGGAACTGAAGCTTTCTTT. This sequence encodes CASIEGGTEAFF.

CDR3 amino acids: CATQTLAGVSYEQYF. In DNA form, the CDR3 reads TGTGCCACCCAGACCCTAGCGGGAGTATCCTACGAGCAGTACTTC. The V gene is TRBV6-5, the J gene TRBJ2-7, with 10 bases identical to TRBD2. Germline V gives CDR1 MNHEY, CDR2 SVGAGI. V shed 10 bases, J shed 1 base, and the junction held 10 bases outside the gene matches. The CDR3 length is 15 residues.

This clone has a handful of counts. V and J are TRBV19 and TRBJ1-1; D uncertain. V lost 6 bases to trimming and J lost 0 bases, with 11 bases between them. Germline-derived CDR1 and CDR2 are LNHDA and SQIVND (reference sequence). The CDR3 length is 14 residues. The CDR3 reads CASRSGPMNTEAFF. The DNA for the CDR3 is TGTGCCAGTAGGAGCGGACCTATGAACACTGAAGCTTTCTTT.

The sample holds one count of this clone. The chain recombines TRBV6-5 with TRBJ2-1; TRBD2 matches 9 bases. Germline loops: CDR1 MNHEY, CDR2 SVGAGI. The V gene end was trimmed by 6 bases and the J gene end by 8 bases; junction bases not matched to a gene: 11. The CDR3 has 15 residues. CDR3: CASRLPAGGLDEQFF. CDR3 in DNA: TGTGCCAGCAGGCTCCCAGCGGGAGGTCTGGATGAGCAGTTCTTC.

The chain combines TRBV2 with TRBJ2-1; D possibly corresponds to TRBD2 (5 bases). The CDR3 extends over 13 amino acids. Germline CDR1 is SNHLY and CDR2 is FYNNEI. V dropped 4 bases and J dropped 10 bases, with 14 bases sitting between them. CDR3 in amino acids: CASSAEAIGEQFF. CDR3 in DNA: TGTGCCAGCAGTGCGGAGGCTATAGGGGAGCAGTTCTTC. Based on the CDR3 plus reference TRBV2 and TRBJ2-1, the full variable domain is EPEVTQTPSHQVTQMGQEVILRCVPISNHLYFYWYRQILGQKVEFLVSFYNNEISEKSEIFDDQFSVERPDGSNFTLKIRSTKLEDSAMYFCASSAEAIGEQFFGPGTRLTVL.

This rearrangement joins TRBV6-6 to TRBJ2-1; 7 bases are shared with TRBD1. Germline V gene data show CDR1 as MNHNY and CDR2 as SVGAGI (reference sequence). The CDR3 runs to 15 residues. V gave up 5 bases and J gave up 0 bases; unmatched junction bases: 4. CDR3 DNA sequence: TGTGCCAGCAGTCAGACAGGGCTCTCCTACAATGAGCAGTTCTTC. This encodes CASSQTGLSYNEQFF.

This clone was found once. The chain has TRBV25-1 and TRBJ2-1; a possible D gene is TRBD2 (6 bases). In germline, CDR1 is MGHDK, CDR2 SYGVNS. Trimming removed 4 bases at V and 6 bases at J, with 16 bases between. The CDR3 has 15 amino acids. The CDR3 is CASSVSAGTSNEQFF. CDR3 bases: TGTGCCAGCAGTGTGTCGGCGGGGACGTCCAATGAGCAGTTCTTC.

The J gene is TRBJ1-2, the V gene TRBV7-9; the D is unclear. The V gene lost 5 bases and the J gene lost 8 bases, with 21 bases spanning the gap. CDR1 is SEHNR, CDR2 FQNEAQ, per germline (reference sequence). The CDR3 is 15 amino acids. The CDR3 nucleotides read TGTGCCAGCAGCGCCAGCGGAAGGTGGCTGAAAGGCTACACCTTC. It specifies CASSASGRWLKGYTF.

The chain employs TRBV19 and TRBJ1-1; 8 bases agree with TRBD1. CDR3 length: 14 amino acids. J lost 3 bases, V lost 4 bases, and 4 bases had no gene match. CDR1 is LNHDA, CDR2 SQIVND, per germline (reference sequence). CDR3: CASSTRGPDTEAFF. DNA of the CDR3: TGTGCCAGTAGTACCAGGGGGCCCGACACTGAAGCTTTCTTT. Variable domain in full (rest from reference TRBV19 and TRBJ1-1): DGGITQSPKYLFRKEGQNVTLSCEQNLNHDAMYWYRQDPGQGLRLIYYSQIVNDFQKGDIAEGYSVSREKKESFPLTVTSAQKNPTAFYLCASSTRGPDTEAFFGQGTRLTVV.

This clone was seen once. The chain combines TRBV20-1 with TRBJ2-7, with 11 bases that match TRBD1. CDR3 length: 11 residues. CDR1 is DFQATT, CDR2 SNEGSKA, per germline (reference sequence). V lost 7 bases, J lost 5 bases, and 1 base stayed unmatched. The CDR3 sequence: CSVGQGDEQYF. CDR3 nucleotides: TGCAGTGTGGGACAGGGGGACGAGCAGTACTTC.